This T cell receptor (beta chain) was captured in a study of patients and donors after allogeneic stem cell transplantation. This clonotype was detected ten times or more. One entry per CDR3 protein, called by TCRdb with MiXCR from the RT-PCR reads. This sample has 50,000 to 60,000 distinct CDR3 sequences, with 13% found just once. This CDR3 is 19 amino acids long. V was cut by 6 bases and J by 0 bases, with 21 bases left in between. Germline values: CDR1 SEHNR, CDR2 FQNEAQ (reference sequence). The TCR sequence derives from a human donor who was either an allogeneic HSCT recipient or a stem cell or donor lymphocyte infusion donor (not recorded which). It is not recorded whose cells these are; they may come from a transplant donor. The sequencing input was blood, either unsorted or a sorted T cell fraction (not recorded which). The chain couples TRBV7-9 to TRBJ1-6, with D hard to call. CDR3 amino acids: CASSPMNYGVSSYNSPLHF. The CDR3 DNA is TGTGCCAGCAGTCCCATGAACTACGGCGTGAGCTCCTATAATTCACCCCTCCACTTT.